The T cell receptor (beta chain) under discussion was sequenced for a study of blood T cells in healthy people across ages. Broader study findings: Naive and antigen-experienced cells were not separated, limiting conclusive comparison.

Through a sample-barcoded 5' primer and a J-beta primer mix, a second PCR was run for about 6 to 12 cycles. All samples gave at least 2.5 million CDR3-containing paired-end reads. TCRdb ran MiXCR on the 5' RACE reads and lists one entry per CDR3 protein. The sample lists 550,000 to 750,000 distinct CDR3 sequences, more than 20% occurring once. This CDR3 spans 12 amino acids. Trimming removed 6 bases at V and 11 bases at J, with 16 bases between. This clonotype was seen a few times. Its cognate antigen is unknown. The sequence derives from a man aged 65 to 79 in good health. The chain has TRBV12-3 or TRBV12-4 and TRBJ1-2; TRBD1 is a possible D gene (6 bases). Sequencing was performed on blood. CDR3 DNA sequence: TGTGCCAGCAGACCAGGGACACTGGAATACACCTTC. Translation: CASRPGTLEYTF.